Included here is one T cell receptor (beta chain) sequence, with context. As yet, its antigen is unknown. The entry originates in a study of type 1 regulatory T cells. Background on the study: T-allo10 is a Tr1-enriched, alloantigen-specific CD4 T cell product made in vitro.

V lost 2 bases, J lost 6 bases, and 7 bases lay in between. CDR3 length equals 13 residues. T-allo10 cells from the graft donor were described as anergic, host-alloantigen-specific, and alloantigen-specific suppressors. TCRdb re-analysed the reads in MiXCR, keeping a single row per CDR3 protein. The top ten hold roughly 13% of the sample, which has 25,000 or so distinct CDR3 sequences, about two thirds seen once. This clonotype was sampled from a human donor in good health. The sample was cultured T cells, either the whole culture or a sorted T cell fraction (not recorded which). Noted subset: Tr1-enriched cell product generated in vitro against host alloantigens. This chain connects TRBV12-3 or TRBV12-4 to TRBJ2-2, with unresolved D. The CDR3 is CASSLRHAGELFF. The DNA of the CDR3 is TGTGCCAGCAGTTTAAGACATGCCGGGGAGCTGTTTTTT.